Here is one T cell receptor (beta chain) with its context. Its antigen is currently unknown. Adults of Caucasian background living in Nashville, Tennessee made up all donors. The sample belongs to a study of shared clonotypes between healthy human individuals. Study at large: Serving as donors were two women and three men, whose ages spanned 18 to 49.

The CDR3 has 13 amino acids. Unmatched junction bases numbered 8, after V lost 8 bases and J lost 4 bases. Germline V CDR1 and CDR2: MDHEN, SYDVKM. Only in-frame clones appear in the TCRdb table, and some are missing; sequencing was by immunoSEQ multiplex PCR. This sample has over 2 million clones, with about 90% found just once. Overall study findings and caveats: As a rule, naive subsets had a larger estimated richness than memory subsets.

The TCR sequence derives from a man aged 18 to 30 in good health. Some clones in this sample may be carry-over from other donors' samples. The genes are TRBV28 and TRBJ2-7; 7 bases line up with TRBD2. The sample was naive CD4+ T cells from PBMCs. As to subset: CD45RA+ positively selected. The CDR3 DNA reads as TGTGCCAGCCGGGCCGGGAGGACGTACGAGCAGTACTTC. It is translated as CASRAGRTYEQYF.